The clone carrying this T cell receptor (beta chain) was counted between two and nine times. This entry belongs to a study of human T cells and chemical hapten exposure. The time point: patch test 2, 6 weeks after DPC sensitization. Noted treatment: therapeutic diphenylcyclopropenone sensitization with weekly scalp DPC. TCRdb processed the RACE reads anew with MiXCR; each CDR3 protein has one entry. The sample includes about 85,000 distinct CDR3 sequences, 11% of them seen just once. This CDR3 spans 15 amino acids. Germline CDR1 is KGHSH and CDR2 is LQKENI. With 3 bases removed from V and 4 bases from J, the gap between germline ends came to 15 bases.

V is TRBV18 and J is TRBJ2-5; D is unclear. The starting material was whole blood, obtained in connection with sensitization to the hapten diphenylcyclopropenone (DPC). The TCR sequence derives from a man aged 18 to 30 with alopecia areata. Some clones in this sample may be carry-over from other donors' samples. The CDR3 protein is CASSPGPLGPETQYF. The DNA of the CDR3 is TGTGCCAGCTCACCCGGGCCTCTCGGCCCAGAGACCCAGTACTTC.